This T cell receptor beta chain was recovered during a study of T-cell reconstitution after alpha-beta-depleted transplantation in children. This clonotype has a count of ten or more. Its specificity is unknown. Preparation of the TCRbeta library used unique molecular identifiers. TCRdb called the PCR reads again in MiXCR, with one record for every CDR3 protein. The data contain hundreds of thousands of distinct CDR3 sequences, around 12% of them singletons. Study findings and constraints: Newly produced T cells mostly provided counts and TCRbeta diversity after one year, as hyperexpanded clones declined. The high TCRbeta diversity at day 60 in some patients came from surviving recipient T cells and thymic progenitors. Expanded graft clones, several hundred of them, were reportedly the source of alpha-beta T cells about two months after transplant.

Germline lookup yields CDR1 MNHEY and CDR2 SMNVEV (reference sequence). V was clipped by 6 bases and J by 6 bases, with 7 bases between them. This CDR3 contains 11 residues. This TCR was sampled from a girl aged 2 to 10 with congenital amegakaryocytic thrombocytopenia, due to receive a stem cell transplant. This chain joins TRBV27 and TRBJ2-3; no definite D call. This specimen was PBMCs, taken before TCRalphabeta/CD19-depleted stem cell transplant. The CDR3 DNA is TGTGCCAGCAGCGAAGGGGATACGCAGTATTTT. It yields the protein CASSEGDTQYF.